The T cell receptor (beta chain) under discussion was sequenced for a study of shared clonotypes between healthy human individuals. For the study at large: The donors, two women and a few men, were aged 18 to 49.

Investigators spread the genomic DNA of each subset evenly over several immunoSEQ plates. Under the authors' procedure: Sequence data from immunoSEQ were junction-only and lacked quality scores; consequently, filtering differed. Using immunoSEQ multiplex PCR, the repertoire was profiled, and TCRdb retains in-frame clones only, with some absent. Clone size and the V and J calls come from that table; the DNA yielded D and trimming. Of some 470,000 clones listed, about 82% are singletons. V was clipped by 5 bases and J by 0 bases, with 8 bases between them. This CDR3 spans 13 amino acids. CDR1 SGDLS and CDR2 YYNGEE come from the germline V gene.

Sequenced sample: PBMCs. The genes are TRBV9 and TRBJ1-1, with a weak D call TRBD1 (5 bases). The clonotype comes from a woman in her thirties or forties in good health. Some clones in this sample may be carry-over from other donors' samples. CDR3 coding DNA: TGTGCCAGCAGTGGGACCGTGAACACTGAAGCTTTCTTT. Encoded protein: CASSGTVNTEAFF.